Below, 18 T cell receptor beta chains from the same sample are listed, as sequenced in a study of shared clonotypes between healthy human individuals. Terminally differentiated effector memory CD45RA+ cells were excluded from the naive CD8 cells, which were CD45RO-negative and positively selected for CCR7. Using immunoSEQ multiplex PCR, the repertoire was profiled, and TCRdb retains in-frame clones only, with some absent. In the table there are about 580,000 clones, roughly 98% of which are singletons. Sequencing was done on a sample of naive CD8+ T cells sorted from blood. All receptors come from a man younger than 40 in good health.

The J gene is TRBJ1-2, the V gene TRBV5-6; D call uncertain. The CDR3 extends over 17 amino acids. Germline V gene sequence: CDR1 SGHDT, CDR2 YYEEEE. Trimming left V 3 bases short and J 0 bases short, with 18 bases between. The DNA for the CDR3 is TGTGCCAGCAGCTCCAACATATACAAGGTCCCTAACTATGGCTACACCTTC. Protein: CASSSNIYKVPNYGYTF.

The rearrangement links TRBV7-6 to TRBJ2-3, with 14 bases aligning to TRBD2. The V gene end was trimmed by 0 bases and the J gene end by 5 bases; junction bases not matched to a gene: 7. Germline assignment: CDR1 SGHVS and CDR2 FNYEAQ. This CDR3 is 18 amino acids long. The CDR3 region is CASSLAGLAGGGKDTQYF. The CDR3 DNA follows: TGTGCCAGCAGCTTAGCCGGACTAGCGGGAGGTGGGAAAGATACGCAGTATTTT.

The J gene is TRBJ2-6, the V gene TRBV9; 8 bases align to TRBD2. V shed 3 bases, J shed 0 bases, and the junction held 20 bases outside the gene matches. This CDR3 region has 22 residues. Germline loops: CDR1 SGDLS, CDR2 YYNGEE. CDR3 region: CASSAPGVGWREDLSGANVLTF. CDR3 nucleotide sequence: TGTGCCAGCAGCGCTCCGGGAGTGGGATGGCGGGAGGATCTCTCTGGGGCCAACGTCCTGACTTTC.

This chain joins TRBV6-5 and TRBJ2-1; the D is unclear. CDR1 is MNHEY, CDR2 SVGAGI, per germline. V was clipped by 7 bases and J by 4 bases, with 17 bases between them. The CDR3 sequence is 15 residues long. CDR3 protein: CASIAIDRGYNEQFF. Here the CDR3 DNA reads TGTGCCAGCATTGCCATAGACCGAGGATACAATGAGCAGTTCTTC.

J is TRBJ2-1 and V is TRBV7-9; possibly TRBD2 for D (5 bases). Germline lookup yields CDR1 SEHNR and CDR2 FQNEAQ (reference sequence). The CDR3 spans 14 residues. Trimming took off 5 bases at V and 4 bases at J, with 12 bases between the two ends. In DNA, the CDR3 is TGTGCCAGCAGCATCCCAACTAGATACAATGAGCAGTTCTTC. This translates into CASSIPTRYNEQFF.

The chain recombines TRBV7-9 with TRBJ2-4; possible D gene TRBD2, 5 bases. The V end lost 3 bases, the J end lost 15 bases, and 21 bases lay between the germline ends. The CDR3 runs 14 residues. In germline, CDR1 is SEHNR, CDR2 FQNEAQ (reference sequence). The CDR3 nucleotides read TGTGCCAGCAGCTTTCCCGACGACCGGGAAAGAGGGTACTTC. It is translated as CASSFPDDRERGYF.

The rearrangement joins TRBV7-9 to TRBJ2-7; weak D call: TRBD2 (5 bases). This CDR3 has 12 residues. Germline values: CDR1 SEHNR, CDR2 FQNEAQ (reference sequence). Trimming pared 1 base from V and 9 bases from J, leaving 10 bases between. CDR3 DNA sequence: TGTGCCAGCAGCTTAGACCGGGATCCGCAGTACTTC. Its protein is CASSLDRDPQYF.

The chain carries TRBV30 and TRBJ2-7; D might be TRBD1 (5 bases). Germline CDR1 and CDR2: GTSNPN and SVGIG (reference sequence). V dropped 5 bases and J dropped 0 bases, with 11 bases sitting between them. The CDR3 extends over 13 amino acids. The CDR3 sequence is CAWLHRTSYEQYF. CDR3 nucleotides: TGTGCCTGGTTGCACAGGACCTCCTACGAGCAGTACTTC.

This rearrangement joins TRBV25-1 to TRBJ2-3, with D possibly called TRBD1 or TRBD2 (5 bases each). Trimming took 5 bases from V and 1 from J, leaving 16 bases between them. The germline V gene has CDR1 MGHDK and CDR2 SYGVNS. CDR3 length equals 16 residues. Here the CDR3 DNA reads TGTGCCAGCAGTCCTCATTCAGGGACGGGCACAGATACGCAGTATTTT. Translating it yields CASSPHSGTGTDTQYF.

This clone was counted once. The rearrangement uses TRBV9 and TRBJ1-1; 7 bases line up with TRBD1. Germline V gene sequence: CDR1 SGDLS, CDR2 YYNGEE. V dropped 0 bases and J dropped 8; count of bases not matched to a gene: 4. The CDR3 contains 13 residues. CDR3: CASSVEGTDEAFF. DNA of the CDR3: TGTGCCAGCAGCGTAGAAGGGACAGACGAAGCTTTCTTT.

V is TRBV15 and J is TRBJ2-1; D unresolved. The CDR3 extends over 15 amino acids. Trimming took 0 bases from V and 8 from J, leaving 14 bases between them. In germline, CDR1 is LNHNV, CDR2 YYDKDF (reference sequence). The CDR3 here is CATSRDSGSADEQFF. CDR3 in DNA: TGTGCCACCAGCAGAGATTCTGGTTCCGCGGATGAGCAGTTCTTC.

This rearrangement joins TRBV27 to TRBJ2-1, with D perhaps matching TRBD2 (6 bases). Germline CDR1 and CDR2: MNHEY and SMNVEV (reference sequence). Trimming took 2 bases from V and 7 from J, leaving 18 bases between them. The CDR3 loop spans 16 amino acids. The CDR3 DNA is TGTGCCAGCAGTTTAACTTCCCGGAGGGCCGGGAATGAGCAGTTCTTC. Encoded protein: CASSLTSRRAGNEQFF.

The chain's CDR3 is CASSYASRTDTQYF. CDR3 DNA: TGTGCCAGCAGTTACGCTAGCCGGACAGATACGCAGTATTTT. V gene TRBV6-5 combines with J gene TRBJ2-3, with D possibly matching TRBD2 (5 bases). CDR1 and CDR2 (germline): MNHEY, SVGAGI. V lost 2 bases to trimming and J lost 3 bases, with 9 bases between them. This CDR3 region has 14 residues.

The gene calls are TRBV7-2 and TRBJ2-1; 8 bases are shared with TRBD2. The J segment lost 5 bases and the V segment lost 5 bases, leaving 2 bases of the junction unmatched. There are 13 residues in the CDR3. The germline CDR1 and CDR2 sequences are SGHTA and FQGNSA. This CDR3 reads CASSQTSDNEQFF. The CDR3 nucleotides are TGTGCCAGCAGCCAGACTAGCGACAATGAGCAGTTCTTC.

J is TRBJ2-1 and V is TRBV4-1; D is uncertain. The CDR3 consists of 14 residues. CDR1 is MGHRA and CDR2 is YSYEKL in the germline V gene. Trimming stripped 1 base from V and 8 bases from J, with 12 bases between. The CDR3 reads CASSQGDSLDEQFF. The CDR3 DNA sequence: TGCGCCAGCAGCCAAGGGGATAGTCTGGATGAGCAGTTCTTC.

V usage is TRBV4-1 and J usage is TRBJ2-7; TRBD2 matches 10 bases. V lost 6 bases and J lost 3; bases outside the gene matches: 8. There are 15 residues in the CDR3. Germline V lookup: CDR1 MGHRA, CDR2 YSYEKL. For the CDR3, the DNA is TGCGCCAGCAGGGGTAGCGGGAGGTTGGGCTACGAGCAGTACTTC. Residues: CASRGSGRLGYEQYF.

The rearrangement uses TRBV5-1 and TRBJ2-7, with 9 bases identical to TRBD2. The CDR3 has 14 amino acids. The V gene end was trimmed by 4 bases and the J gene end by 3 bases; junction bases not matched to a gene: 5. The V gene's germline CDR1 is SGHRS and CDR2 YFSETQ. The CDR3 region is CASSRTSDGYEQYF. CDR3 DNA sequence: TGCGCCAGCAGCCGGACTAGCGATGGCTACGAGCAGTACTTC.

This chain joins TRBV5-1 and TRBJ2-2; D may be TRBD1 (5 bases). CDR3 size: 17 residues. Germline V gives CDR1 SGHRS, CDR2 YFSETQ. V shed 0 bases and J shed 7 bases, with 19 bases lying between them. This CDR3 reads CASSLEFRPGLDGELFF. CDR3 bases: TGCGCCAGCAGCTTGGAGTTTCGTCCAGGGCTCGACGGGGAGCTGTTTTTT. Based on the CDR3 plus reference TRBV5-1 and TRBJ2-2, the full variable domain is KAGVTQTPRYLIKTRGQQVTLSCSPISGHRSVSWYQQTPGQGLQFLFEYFSETQRNKGNFPGRFSGRQFSNSRSEMNVSTLELGDSALYLCASSLEFRPGLDGELFFGEGSRLTVL.